This T cell receptor (beta chain) stems from a study of blood T cell repertoires in COVID-19. Study-wide context: Both acute and convalescent COVID-19 samples were obtained from the United States, Italy and Spain.

The assay was immunoSEQ multiplex PCR, and TCRdb's table has in-frame clones only and misses some. This sample yields around 320,000 clones, of which over 85% are seen a single time; around 10% belongs to the top ten. Germline V lookup: CDR1 SGHVS, CDR2 FQNEAQ. The CDR3 runs 18 residues. The ends lost 6 bases at V and 1 base at J; junction bases unmatched: 14. The source material was peripheral blood. The clonotype was recovered from a woman aged 25 to 39 with COVID-19, enrolled during active disease. The chain uses TRBV7-8 and TRBJ2-1, with TRBD2 matching 8 bases. This chain's CDR3 is CASRRGGSPTLSYNEQFF. The CDR3 DNA reads as TGTGCCAGCAGACGGGGGGGATCCCCAACTCTGTCCTACAATGAGCAGTTCTTC.